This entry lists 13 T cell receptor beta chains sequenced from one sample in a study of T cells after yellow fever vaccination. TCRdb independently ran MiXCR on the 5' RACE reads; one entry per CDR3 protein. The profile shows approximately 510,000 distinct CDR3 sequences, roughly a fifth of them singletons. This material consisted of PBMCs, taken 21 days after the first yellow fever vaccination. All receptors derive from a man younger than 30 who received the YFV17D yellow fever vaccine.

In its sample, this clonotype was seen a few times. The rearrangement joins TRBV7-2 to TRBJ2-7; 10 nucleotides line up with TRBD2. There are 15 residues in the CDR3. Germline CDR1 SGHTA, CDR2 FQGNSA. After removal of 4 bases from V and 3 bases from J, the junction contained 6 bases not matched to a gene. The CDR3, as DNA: TGTGCCAGCAGCTATTGGACTAGCGGCCTCTACGAGCAGTACTTC. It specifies CASSYWTSGLYEQYF.

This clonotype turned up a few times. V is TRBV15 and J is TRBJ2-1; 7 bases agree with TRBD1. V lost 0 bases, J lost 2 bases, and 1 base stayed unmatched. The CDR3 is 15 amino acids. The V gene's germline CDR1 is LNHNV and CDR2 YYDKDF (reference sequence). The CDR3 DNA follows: TGTGCCACCAGCAGAGAAGGGACAGCCTACAATGAGCAGTTCTTC. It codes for CATSREGTAYNEQFF.

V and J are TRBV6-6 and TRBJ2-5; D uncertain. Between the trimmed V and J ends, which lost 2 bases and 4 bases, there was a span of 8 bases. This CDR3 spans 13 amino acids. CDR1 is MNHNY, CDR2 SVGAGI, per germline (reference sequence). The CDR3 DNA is TGTGCCAGCAGTTACGAGGACCGAGAGACCCAGTACTTC. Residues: CASSYEDRETQYF.

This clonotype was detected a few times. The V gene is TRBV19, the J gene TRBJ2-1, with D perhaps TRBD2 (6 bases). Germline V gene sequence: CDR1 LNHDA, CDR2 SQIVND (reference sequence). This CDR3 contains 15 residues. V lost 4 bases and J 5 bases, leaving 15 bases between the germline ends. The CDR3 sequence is CASSNSPGLNNEQFF. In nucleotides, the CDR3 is TGTGCCAGTAGTAACTCCCCGGGACTCAACAATGAGCAGTTCTTC.

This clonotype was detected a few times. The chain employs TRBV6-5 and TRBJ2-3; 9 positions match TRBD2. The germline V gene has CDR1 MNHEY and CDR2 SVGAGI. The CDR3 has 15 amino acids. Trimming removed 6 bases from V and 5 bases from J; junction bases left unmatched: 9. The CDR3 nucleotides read TGTGCCAGCAGCTTAGCGGGGGCCCAGGGAGATACGCAGTATTTT. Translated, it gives CASSLAGAQGDTQYF.

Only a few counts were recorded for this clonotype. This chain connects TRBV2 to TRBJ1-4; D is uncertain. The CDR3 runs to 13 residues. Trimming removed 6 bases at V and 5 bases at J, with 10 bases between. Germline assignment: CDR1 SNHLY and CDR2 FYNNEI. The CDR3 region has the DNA TGTGCCAGCAGCCTATTGGGAAATGAAAAACTGTTTTTT. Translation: CASSLLGNEKLFF. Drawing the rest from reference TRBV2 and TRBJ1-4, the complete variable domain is EPEVTQTPSHQVTQMGQEVILRCVPISNHLYFYWYRQILGQKVEFLVSFYNNEISEKSEIFDDQFSVERPDGSNFTLKIRSTKLEDSAMYFCASSLLGNEKLFFGSGTQLSVL.

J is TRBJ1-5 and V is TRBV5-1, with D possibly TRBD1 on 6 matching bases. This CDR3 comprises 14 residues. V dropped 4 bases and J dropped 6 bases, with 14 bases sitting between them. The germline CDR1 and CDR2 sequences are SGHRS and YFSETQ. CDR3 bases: TGCGCCAGCAGCCCGGAGGTAGGGGGTCAGCCCCAGCATTTT. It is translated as CASSPEVGGQPQHF.

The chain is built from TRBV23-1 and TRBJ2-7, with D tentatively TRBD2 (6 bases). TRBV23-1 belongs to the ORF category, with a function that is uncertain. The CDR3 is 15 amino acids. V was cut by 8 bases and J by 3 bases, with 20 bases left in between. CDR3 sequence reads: CASRRRGPGSYEQYV. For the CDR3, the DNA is TGCGCCAGCCGCCGGCGGGGCCCAGGTAGCTACGAGCAGTACGTC.

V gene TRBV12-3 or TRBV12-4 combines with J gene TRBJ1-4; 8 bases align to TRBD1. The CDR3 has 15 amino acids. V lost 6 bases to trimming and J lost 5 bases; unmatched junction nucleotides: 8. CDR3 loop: CASRQDREGNEKLFF. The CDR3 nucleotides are TGTGCCAGCAGGCAGGACAGGGAGGGGAATGAAAAACTGTTTTTT.

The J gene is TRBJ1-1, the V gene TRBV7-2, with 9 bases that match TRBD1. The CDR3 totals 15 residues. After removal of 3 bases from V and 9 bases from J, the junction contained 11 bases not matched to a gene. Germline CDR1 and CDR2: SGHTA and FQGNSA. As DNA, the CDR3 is TGTGCCAGCAGCTTGGCAAGGGACAGGGTATGGAAAGCTTTCTTT. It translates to CASSLARDRVWKAFF. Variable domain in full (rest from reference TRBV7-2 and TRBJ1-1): GAGVSQSPSNKVTEKGKDVELRCDPISGHTALYWYRQSLGQGLEFLIYFQGNSAPDKSGLPSDRFSAERTGGSVSTLTIQRTQQEDSAVYLCASSLARDRVWKAFFGQGTRLTVV.

The CDR3 sequence is CASSLIHGYTF. CDR3 nucleotide sequence: TGTGCCAGCAGCTTAATTCACGGCTACACCTTC. This sequence joins TRBV7-9 and TRBJ1-2; unclear D gene. CDR1 SEHNR and CDR2 FQNEAQ come from the germline V gene (reference sequence). This CDR3 has 11 amino acids. Trimming took 2 bases from V and 8 from J, leaving 6 bases between them.

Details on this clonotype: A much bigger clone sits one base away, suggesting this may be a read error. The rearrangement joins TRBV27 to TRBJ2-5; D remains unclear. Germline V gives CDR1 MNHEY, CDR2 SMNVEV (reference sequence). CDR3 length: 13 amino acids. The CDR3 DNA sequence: TGTGCCAGCAGTACGAGGTACCAAGAGACCCAGTCCTTC. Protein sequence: CASSTRYQETQSF.

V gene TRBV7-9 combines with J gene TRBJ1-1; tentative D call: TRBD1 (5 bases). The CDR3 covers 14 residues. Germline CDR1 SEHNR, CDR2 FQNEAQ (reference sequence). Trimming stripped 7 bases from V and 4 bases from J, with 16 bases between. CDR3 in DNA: TGTGCCAGCAAGAGCCACGAGGGGTTCACTGAAGCTTTCTTT. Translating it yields CASKSHEGFTEAFF.